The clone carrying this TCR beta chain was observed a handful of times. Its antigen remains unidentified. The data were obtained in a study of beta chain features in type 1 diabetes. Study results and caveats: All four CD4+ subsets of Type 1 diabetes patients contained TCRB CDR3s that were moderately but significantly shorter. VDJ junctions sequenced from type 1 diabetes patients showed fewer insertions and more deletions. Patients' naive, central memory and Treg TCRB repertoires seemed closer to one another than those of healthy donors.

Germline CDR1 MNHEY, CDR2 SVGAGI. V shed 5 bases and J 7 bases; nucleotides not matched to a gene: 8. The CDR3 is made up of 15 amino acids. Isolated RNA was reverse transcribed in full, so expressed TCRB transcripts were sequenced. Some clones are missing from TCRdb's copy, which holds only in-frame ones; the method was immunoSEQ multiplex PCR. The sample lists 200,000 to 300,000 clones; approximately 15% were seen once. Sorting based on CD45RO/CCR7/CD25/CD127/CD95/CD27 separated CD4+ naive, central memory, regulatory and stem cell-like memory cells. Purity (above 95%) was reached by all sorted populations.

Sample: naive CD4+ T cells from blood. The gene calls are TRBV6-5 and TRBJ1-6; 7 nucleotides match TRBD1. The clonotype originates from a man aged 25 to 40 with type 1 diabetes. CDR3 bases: TGTGCCAGCAGTCCCCTGACAGGGTGGAATTCACCCCTCCACTTT. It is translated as CASSPLTGWNSPLHF.